Sequencing of this TCR beta chain was carried out in a study of shared clonotypes between healthy human individuals. Study-wide results and limits: A handful of donors showed sharing of roughly 5% of naive CD4 clonotypes. Naive subsets, compared against memory subsets, generally had larger estimated richness values.

This CDR3 region has 15 residues. Trimming cost V 7 bases and J 0 bases, with 16 bases left between them. Germline V gene lookup returns CDR1 MNHEY and CDR2 SVGAGI. As originally analysed: Filtering differed because ImmunoSEQ produced junction-only sequences that carried no quality scores. Assay used: immunoSEQ multiplex PCR; TCRdb lists only in-frame clones, some missing. That table supplies the V and J calls and clone size; D and trimming were determined from the DNA. The table has about 680,000 clones, approximately 73% seen once. Donors, healthy HIV-negative adults, lacked recent acute infections or vaccinations. Turning to this clone: The antigen is unknown.

The receptor was derived from a woman aged 25 to 39 in good health. Sequenced input: memory CD4+ T cells sorted from blood. Subset of the sample: CD45RA-negative fraction. The genes are TRBV6-5 and TRBJ2-7; D perhaps matches TRBD2 (6 bases). CDR3 DNA: TGTGCCAGCATGGTGAGCGGGCCTAGCTCCTACGAGCAGTACTTC. Encoded protein: CASMVSGPSSYEQYF.